What follows is one T cell receptor beta chain and its context. Its antigen is not identified. The source of the sample is a study of pediatric ulcerative colitis. TCRdb's table, derived via immunoSEQ multiplex PCR, lists solely in-frame clones and lacks some. Here the sample spans about 60,000 clones, over 80% being singletons. Trimming removed 1 base at V and 0 bases at J, with 14 bases between. From germline, CDR1 is SGHKS and CDR2 YYEKEE (reference sequence). This CDR3 has 18 residues. Controls had colonoscopy for suspected IBD, with normal endoscopy and no IBD the following year. Overall study results and limits: A couple of patients had blood samples with substantially reduced template counts.

Specimen: blood. This TCR came from a boy aged 5-17 years who was a control in a study of pediatric ulcerative colitis. V and J are TRBV5-5 and TRBJ1-6; D possibly corresponds to TRBD1 (5 bases). CDR3 bases: TGTGCCAGCAGCTTGTATCAGGGAATAAGCTCCTATAATTCACCCCTCCACTTT. Translating gives CASSLYQGISSYNSPLHF.